These 17 T cell receptor beta chains were all obtained from the same sample, sequenced in a study of graft-versus-host responses after intestinal transplantation. The antigens these receptors bind are not known. Produced via immunoSEQ multiplex PCR; TCRdb's table is partial and in-frame only. Of about 88,000 clones listed, 75% to 95% are singletons. This specimen was unstimulated CD4+ T cells sorted from spleen or lymph node cells, taken before transplant. Receptors originate from a human donor who was the organ donor for an intestinal transplant.

The chain joins TRBV29-1 to TRBJ1-2; perhaps TRBD1 as D (5 bases). The CDR3 has 12 amino acids. Trimming took off 2 bases at V and 4 bases at J, with 8 bases between the two ends. In germline, CDR1 is SQVTM, CDR2 ANQGSEA. CDR3 protein: CSVERGSYGYTF. The CDR3 bases are TGCAGCGTTGAACGGGGGAGCTATGGCTACACCTTC.

The chain couples TRBV6-1 to TRBJ1-2; 7 bases align to TRBD1. Looked up from germline, CDR1 is MNHNS and CDR2 is SASEGT. The CDR3 sequence is 14 residues long. Trimming took 4 bases from V and 2 from J; bases not matched to a gene: 4. Written as DNA, the CDR3 is TGTGCCAGCAGTGGACAGGGCGCCAACTATGGCTACACCTTC. Amino acids: CASSGQGANYGYTF.

This clone was found once. V is TRBV7-9 and J is TRBJ2-5, with 11 bases matching TRBD2. Judging by the DNA end, TRBJ2-7 fits better; the J call may be wrong. Germline-derived CDR1 and CDR2 are SEHNR and FQNEAQ (reference sequence). This CDR3 contains 15 residues. Here the CDR3 DNA reads TGTGCCAGCAGCCCTGGCGGGACTAGCGGCTACGAGCAGTACTTC. It encodes CASSPGGTSGYEQYF.

The rearrangement links TRBV28 to TRBJ1-5, with 8 bases that match TRBD1. CDR1 and CDR2 from the germline V gene are MDHEN and SYDVKM. CDR3 length: 16 residues. V lost 1 base and J lost 3; bases outside the gene matches: 5. The CDR3 sequence: CASSLSRTGPNQPQHF. The CDR3 region has the DNA TGTGCCAGCAGTTTATCTAGGACAGGGCCCAATCAGCCCCAGCATTTT.

The V call is TRBV5-4, the J call TRBJ2-3; perhaps TRBD2 as D (6 bases). CDR1 is SGHNT, CDR2 YYREEE, per germline (reference sequence). The CDR3 has 14 residues. Trimming removed 2 bases at V and 2 bases at J, with 9 bases between. CDR3 coding DNA: TGTGCCAGCAGCTTAGGCGGGAACACAGATACGCAGTATTTT. It yields the protein CASSLGGNTDTQYF.

The V call is TRBV28, the J call TRBJ2-5; D gene unclear. The CDR3 runs 12 residues. Trimming took 2 bases from V and 13 from J, leaving 14 bases between them. Germline V lookup: CDR1 MDHEN, CDR2 SYDVKM. The CDR3, as DNA: TGTGCCAGCAGTTTACCCCAAACAGCCCGGTACTTC. Its protein product is CASSLPQTARYF. The variable domain in full, completed from reference TRBV28 and TRBJ2-5, reads DVKVTQSSRYLVKRTGEKVFLECVQDMDHENMFWYRQDPGLGLRLIYFSYDVKMKEKGDIPEGYSVSREKKERFSLILESASTNQTSMYLCASSLPQTARYFGPGTRLLVL.

The V call is TRBV2, the J call TRBJ1-2, with 8 bases lining up with TRBD1. The CDR3 extends over 16 amino acids. The V segment lost 0 bases and the J segment 1 base; nucleotides outside the gene matches: 4. CDR1 is SNHLY and CDR2 is FYNNEI in the germline V gene. The CDR3 loop is CASSEARGQGNYGYTF. In nucleotides, the CDR3 is TGTGCCAGCAGTGAAGCTCGAGGACAGGGTAACTATGGCTACACCTTC.

The chain links TRBV5-1 to TRBJ1-2; 10 bases agree with TRBD1. The length of the CDR3 is 16 residues. With 4 bases clipped from V and 2 bases from J, the junction kept 8 bases outside the gene matches. The germline CDR1 and CDR2 sequences are SGHRS and YFSETQ. The CDR3 DNA follows: TGCGCCAGCAGCAGAGCGAGACAGGGGGCCAACTATGGCTACACCTTC. This translates into CASSRARQGANYGYTF.

The chain links TRBV7-6 to TRBJ2-7, with a weak D call TRBD2 (5 bases). CDR3 length: 14 amino acids. Germline assignment: CDR1 SGHVS and CDR2 FNYEAQ. The V gene lost 1 base and the J gene lost 3 bases, with 10 bases spanning the gap. CDR3 residues: CASSLVEGRYEQYF. CDR3 nucleotide sequence: TGTGCCAGCAGCTTAGTAGAGGGCCGCTACGAGCAGTACTTC. Together with reference TRBV7-6 and TRBJ2-7, the CDR3 gives the full variable domain: GAGVSQSPRYKVTKRGQDVALRCDPISGHVSLYWYRQALGQGPEFLTYFNYEAQQDKSGLPNDRFSAERPEGSISTLTIQRTEQRDSAMYRCASSLVEGRYEQYFGPGTRLTVT.

This chain connects TRBV2 to TRBJ2-7; 12 positions match TRBD2. V lost 4 bases, J lost 1 base, and 2 bases stayed unmatched. Looked up from germline, CDR1 is SNHLY and CDR2 is FYNNEI. This CDR3 is 15 amino acids long. The CDR3 protein is CASSVGLAGSYEQYF. The CDR3 region has the DNA TGTGCCAGCAGTGTGGGACTAGCGGGTTCCTACGAGCAGTACTTC.

The chain joins TRBV27 to TRBJ1-2, with TRBD1 matching over 7 bases. This CDR3 comprises 14 residues. Germline V lookup: CDR1 MNHEY, CDR2 SMNVEV (reference sequence). V was clipped by 3 bases and J by 4 bases; unmatched bases: 5. Here the CDR3 DNA reads TGTGCCAGCAGTTTGGGACAGACGAGCTATGGCTACACCTTC. This codes for CASSLGQTSYGYTF.

The V call is TRBV28, the J call TRBJ1-2; maybe TRBD1 (5 bases). The CDR3 has 13 residues. With 7 bases removed from V and 8 bases from J, the gap between germline ends came to 17 bases. In germline, CDR1 is MDHEN, CDR2 SYDVKM. The CDR3 spells CASKPHMGRGYTF. The CDR3 nucleotides read TGTGCCAGCAAACCGCATATGGGGCGCGGCTACACCTTC.

This rearrangement joins TRBV5-1 to TRBJ1-2; 8 bases are a match to TRBD1. Unmatched junction bases numbered 9, after V lost 4 bases and J lost 1 base. The CDR3 is 16 amino acids. The germline V gene has CDR1 SGHRS and CDR2 YFSETQ. CDR3 amino acids: CASSKDRVASNYGYTF. In DNA, the CDR3 is TGCGCCAGCAGCAAGGACAGGGTGGCAAGTAACTATGGCTACACCTTC.

The chain is built from TRBV10-2 and TRBJ1-1; TRBD1 agrees at 7 bases. Germline loops: CDR1 WSHSY, CDR2 SAAADI. This CDR3 spans 14 amino acids. The ends lost 2 bases at V and 8 bases at J; junction bases unmatched: 8. The CDR3 sequence: CASSEPGTVKEAFF. The CDR3 DNA reads TGCGCCAGCAGTGAGCCGGGGACAGTGAAAGAAGCTTTCTTT.

The chain links TRBV5-5 to TRBJ2-3; 8 bases line up with TRBD2. Germline CDR1 and CDR2: SGHKS and YYEKEE (reference sequence). The CDR3 length is 15 residues. Losses at the gene ends were 0 bases for V and 0 bases for J; bases not matched to a gene: 0. This CDR3 reads CASSLASGSTDTQYF. As DNA, the CDR3 is TGTGCCAGCAGCTTGGCTAGCGGGAGCACAGATACGCAGTATTTT.

The chain couples TRBV6-1 to TRBJ1-5, with 8 bases aligning to TRBD1. The length of the CDR3 is 15 residues. The germline V gene encodes CDR1 MNHNS and CDR2 SASEGT. The junction had 6 bases not matched to a gene; V was cut back by 3 bases and J by 5 bases. CDR3 protein: CASSEPGGRHQPQHF. The CDR3 nucleotides are TGTGCCAGCAGTGAGCCAGGGGGCCGCCATCAGCCCCAGCATTTT.

The J gene is TRBJ2-1, the V gene TRBV30; 12 bases are a match to TRBD2. The germline gives CDR1 GTSNPN, CDR2 SVGIG (reference sequence). J lost 7 bases, V lost 2 bases, and 12 bases had no gene match. This CDR3 comprises 17 residues. CDR3 nucleotides: TGTGCCTGGAGTTCCCGTTATGTGACTAGCGGGGGTAATGAGCAGTTCTTC. This codes for CAWSSRYVTSGGNEQFF.